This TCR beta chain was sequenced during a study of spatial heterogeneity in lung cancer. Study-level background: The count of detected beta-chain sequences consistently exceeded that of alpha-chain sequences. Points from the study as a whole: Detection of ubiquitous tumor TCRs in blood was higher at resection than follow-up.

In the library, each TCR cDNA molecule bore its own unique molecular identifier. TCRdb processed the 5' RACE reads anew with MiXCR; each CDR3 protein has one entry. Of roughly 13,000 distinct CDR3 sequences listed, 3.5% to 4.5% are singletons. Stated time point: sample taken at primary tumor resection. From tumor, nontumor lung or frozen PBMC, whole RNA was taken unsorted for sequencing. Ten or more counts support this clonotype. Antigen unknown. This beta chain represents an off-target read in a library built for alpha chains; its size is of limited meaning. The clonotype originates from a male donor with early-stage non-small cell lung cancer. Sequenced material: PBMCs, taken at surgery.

The CDR3 sequence: CASSLLVSGGHEQYF. The CDR3 nucleotides read TGTGCCAGCAGCTTGTTGGTTAGCGGAGGCCACGAGCAGTACTTC. V gene TRBV5-5 combines with J gene TRBJ2-7; a possible D gene is TRBD2 (6 bases). CDR3 length: 15 amino acids. Germline-derived CDR1 and CDR2 are SGHKS and YYEKEE (reference sequence). The V gene lost 1 base and the J gene lost 5 bases, with 16 bases spanning the gap.